This is a list of T cell receptor beta chains from one sample in a study of blood T cell repertoires in COVID-19. Clones were sequenced by immunoSEQ multiplex PCR, and TCRdb holds only the in-frame ones, with some missing. The profile shows about 60,000 clones, 88% of them singletons. The sequencing input was peripheral blood. The source is a man aged 50 to 59 with active COVID-19. The CDR3 runs from the conserved cysteine through the conserved F or W. Fields, in order: J gene, V gene, clone size, D gene, CDR3 DNA, CDR3 protein. A D gene is named only where the DNA matches it firmly. Part of the rows lack a size; the others show once, few, many or a class for expanded clones.

>TRBJ1-5|TRBV2|few|TRBD1
TGTGCCAGCAGCGACAGGGAAAATCAGCCCCAGCATTTT
CASSDRENQPQHF
>TRBJ2-5|TRBV5-1|few|-
TGCGCCAGCAGCTCGGACACCTCCAAGATAGGGACCCAGTACTTC
CASSSDTSKIGTQYF
>TRBJ1-1|TRBV6-5|-|-
TGTGCCAGCAGCCTTTTACAGGGAATTGAAGCTTTCTTT
CASSLLQGIEAFF
>TRBJ2-2|TRBV11-3|once|-
TGTGCCAGCAGCTCGGGGGGCAGGAACACCGGGGAGCTGTTTTTT
CASSSGGRNTGELFF
>TRBJ1-4|TRBV7-2|-|-
TGTGCCAGCAGCTTAGTAGGTGCGGGAGCCTTTAATGAAAAACTGTTTTTT
CASSLVGAGAFNEKLFF
>TRBJ1-3|TRBV7-2|-|-
TGTGCCAGCAGCCCGAGAGGCGACCGGCACGCTGGAAACACCATATATTTT
CASSPRGDRHAGNTIYF
>TRBJ2-5|TRBV3-1/TRBV3-2|-|TRBD1
TGTGCCAGCAGCCAAGCCGGGACAGGGGTGGTTGAGACCCAGTACTTC
CASSQAGTGVVETQYF
>TRBJ2-7|TRBV6-5|few|-
TGTGCCAGCCACAGTCCGGGGTATGAGCAGTACTTC
CASHSPGYEQYF
>TRBJ1-4|TRBV4-3|-|-
TGCGCCAGCAGCCAGGGAATAACAGGGGAAAAACTGTTTTTT
CASSQGITGEKLFF
>TRBJ2-1|TRBV9|once|-
TGTGCCAGCAGCGTAGTATCGCGTAGGGGCCCCAGCTCCTACAATGAGCAGTTCTTC
CASSVVSRRGPSSYNEQFF
>TRBJ1-6|TRBV2|-|-
TGTGCCAGCAAGGAACAGGGTAATAATTCACCCCTCCACTTT
CASKEQGNNSPLHF
>TRBJ1-6|TRBV19|-|-
TGTGCCAGTAGTTCCCGGACAGAGACCTCACCCCTCCACTTT
CASSSRTETSPLHF
>TRBJ1-1|TRBV7-2|-|-
TGTGCCAGCAGCGTACAGACCCTTACAGGGACTGAAGCTTTCTTT
CASSVQTLTGTEAFF
>TRBJ1-4|TRBV5-6|-|-
TGTGCCAGCAGCTTAATTAGAGGGCAAGAAAAACTGTTTTTT
CASSLIRGQEKLFF
>TRBJ2-2|TRBV9|-|TRBD1
TGTGCCAGCAGCGGGGACAGGGGTATGGCCGGGGAGCTGTTTTTT
CASSGDRGMAGELFF
>TRBJ2-7|TRBV29-1|-|TRBD2
TGCAGCGTTCGTAGCGGGGGGGTTTGGTCCTACGAGCAGTACTTC
CSVRSGGVWSYEQYF
>TRBJ2-3|TRBV9|once|-
TGTGCCAGCAGCGTAGCGGGGTCAGTGAATACGCAGTATTTT
CASSVAGSVNTQYF
>TRBJ2-1|TRBV4-1|-|TRBD2
TGCGCCAGCAGCCAAGTCCTAGCGGGGGGGGGTCAGCAGTTCTTC
CASSQVLAGGGQQFF
>TRBJ2-5|TRBV2|-|TRBD1
TGTGCCAGCAGAGACAGGGATGGAGAGACCCAGTACTTC
CASRDRDGETQYF
>TRBJ2-7|TRBV4-2|-|-
TGTGCCAGCAGCCAGCATGGGGCGACCTACGAGCAGTACTTC
CASSQHGATYEQYF
>TRBJ2-1|TRBV18|-|TRBD2
TGTGCCAGTTCGACTAGCGGGGGGGCCTTTGAGCAGTTCTTC
CASSTSGGAFEQFF
>TRBJ1-2|TRBV30|-|-
TGTGCCTGGAGTGTCGTGACAGAGACTCGGGGCTACACCTTC
CAWSVVTETRGYTF
>TRBJ2-3|TRBV6-2/TRBV6-3|-|TRBD2
TGTGCCAGCAGTTACCGTCGGGGGGTCCCCACAGATACGCAGTATTTT
CASSYRRGVPTDTQYF
>TRBJ2-5|TRBV5-4|-|TRBD1
TGTGCCAGCAGCCCCGGAGACAGGGGAGAGACCCAGTACTTC
CASSPGDRGETQYF
>TRBJ2-1|TRBV4-3|-|TRBD2
TGCGCCAGCAGCCAAGATCGTCGGGGGGGCCTGAAGAATGAGCAGTTCTTC
CASSQDRRGGLKNEQFF
>TRBJ2-1|TRBV6-5|-|TRBD1
TGTGCCAGCAGCCCAGGACAGGTGGGGGACAATGAGCAGTTCTTC
CASSPGQVGDNEQFF